This is a list of T cell receptor beta chains from one sample in a study of blood T cell repertoires in COVID-19. Measured with immunoSEQ multiplex PCR; TCRdb has only the in-frame clones, and not every one. The sample consists of roughly 250,000 clones, around 90% of them appearing once. Sequencing used PBMCs or T cells enriched from blood (not recorded which). The source of these receptors is a woman aged 45-60 years who had recovered from COVID-19. Both conserved end residues are part of each CDR3. The D gene is left open where the match is weak. Clone size is given for some rows only: seen once, a few or many times, or a class if the clone is expanded.

NA,TRBV18,few,TRBJ1-1,CASSPDIFTEAFF,TGTGCCAGCTCACCGGACATTTTCACTGAAGCTTTCTTT
NA,TRBV18,few,TRBJ1-1,CASSPERGGRGTEAFF,TGTGCCAGCTCACCTGAACGTGGGGGCAGGGGCACTGAAGCTTTCTTT
TRBD2,TRBV5-6,NA,TRBJ2-7,CASSYRAGDEQYF,TGTGCCAGCAGTTACCGGGCGGGGGACGAGCAGTACTTC
TRBD2,TRBV28,NA,TRBJ2-1,CASSSIKDGTSGSNEQFF,TGTGCCAGCAGTTCGATCAAAGATGGGACTAGCGGGAGTAATGAGCAGTTCTTC
TRBD1,TRBV5-1,NA,TRBJ1-1,CASSETGYLETEAFF,TGCGCCAGCAGCGAGACAGGGTACCTAGAGACTGAAGCTTTCTTT
NA,TRBV5-1,NA,TRBJ2-5,CASSYSIASQETQYF,TGCGCCAGCAGCTACTCTATAGCGAGTCAAGAGACCCAGTACTTC
TRBD1,TRBV6-2/TRBV6-3,NA,TRBJ2-1,CASSYSSTGGQFF,TGTGCCAGCAGTTACTCGAGTACAGGGGGCCAGTTCTTC
TRBD2,TRBV10-1,NA,TRBJ2-2,CASSDTSGKNTGELFF,TGCGCCAGCAGCGATACTAGCGGGAAGAACACCGGGGAGCTGTTTTTT
TRBD1,TRBV10-1,NA,TRBJ1-1,CASSPGQGTEAFF,TGCGCCAGCAGTCCGGGACAGGGTACCGAAGCTTTCTTT
TRBD1,TRBV4-1,NA,TRBJ1-2,CASRPGTALHGYTF,TGCGCCAGCAGGCCCGGGACAGCTTTACATGGCTACACCTTC
NA,TRBV18,NA,TRBJ1-4,CASSPGAGAEKLFF,TGTGCCAGCTCACCAGGGGCAGGGGCCGAAAAACTGTTTTTT
TRBD2,TRBV3-1/TRBV3-2,NA,TRBJ2-7,CASSPPGWLAGGSYEQYF,TGTGCCAGCAGCCCGCCGGGGTGGTTAGCGGGAGGTTCCTACGAGCAGTACTTC
NA,TRBV18,NA,TRBJ2-6,CASSPYGPSSTGANVLTF,TGTGCCAGCTCACCTTATGGGCCTTCCTCCACTGGGGCCAACGTCCTGACTTTC
NA,TRBV2,NA,TRBJ2-1,CASSVPPGEQFF,TGTGCCAGCAGTGTACCACCGGGGGAGCAGTTCTTC
TRBD1,TRBV6-4,once,TRBJ2-7,CARRTGLSYEQYF,TGTGCCAGACGGACAGGTTTGTCCTACGAGCAGTACTTC
NA,TRBV6-4,NA,TRBJ2-7,CASSEGPGYTYEQYF,TGTGCCAGCAGTGAGGGCCCAGGATACACCTACGAGCAGTACTTC
NA,TRBV27,few,TRBJ1-2,CASTPRSRGYGYTF,TGTGCCAGCACCCCCCGGTCTCGTGGCTATGGCTACACCTTC
TRBD2,TRBV4-1,NA,TRBJ2-3,CASSQGRAGGFTDTQYF,TGCGCCAGCAGCCAAGGTCGAGCGGGAGGTTTTACAGATACGCAGTATTTT
NA,TRBV25-1,NA,TRBJ2-1,CASREQNNEQFF,TGTGCCAGCAGGGAACAGAACAATGAGCAGTTCTTC
TRBD1,TRBV19,NA,TRBJ2-4,CASRQGAKNIQYF,TGTGCCAGTAGACAGGGGGCGAAAAACATTCAGTACTTC
NA,TRBV7-9,once,TRBJ1-5,CASSGRDNQPQHF,TGTGCCAGCAGCGGTCGGGACAATCAGCCCCAGCATTTT
NA,TRBV3-1/TRBV3-2,NA,TRBJ1-5,CASSQEGGLSNQPQHF,TGTGCCAGCAGCCAAGAAGGAGGGCTCAGCAATCAGCCCCAGCATTTT
NA,TRBV27,NA,TRBJ2-7,CASRRQYVFPPYEQYF,TGTGCCAGCAGGAGACAGTACGTCTTTCCCCCTTACGAGCAGTACTTC
NA,TRBV2,NA,TRBJ1-5,CASTQESNQPQHF,TGTGCCAGCACCCAGGAAAGCAATCAGCCCCAGCATTTT
TRBD1,TRBV5-1,NA,TRBJ1-2,CASSPDRANYGYTF,TGCGCCAGCAGCCCTGACAGGGCTAACTATGGCTACACCTTC
NA,TRBV9,NA,TRBJ2-5,CASSTSETQETQYF,TGTGCCAGCAGCACCAGCGAGACCCAAGAGACCCAGTACTTC
TRBD1,TRBV28,once,TRBJ1-2,CASSSHPLGTGDGYTF,TGTGCCAGCAGTTCCCACCCCCTTGGGACAGGGGATGGCTACACCTTC
NA,TRBV7-3,once,TRBJ2-3,CASSSRLSTDTQYF,TGTGCCAGCAGCTCCCGTCTGAGCACAGATACGCAGTATTTT
TRBD2,TRBV11-3,NA,TRBJ2-1,CASRTSGSVEQFF,TGTGCCAGCAGAACTAGCGGGAGTGTTGAGCAGTTCTTC
NA,TRBV25-1,NA,TRBJ2-7,CASSDVEGGEGPLEQYF,TGTGCCAGCAGTGATGTCGAAGGGGGGGAGGGCCCCCTCGAGCAGTACTTC
TRBD2,TRBV28,NA,TRBJ2-3,CASKLAGRASTDTQYF,TGTGCCAGCAAATTAGCGGGACGAGCTAGCACAGATACGCAGTATTTT
NA,TRBV5-5,once,TRBJ2-2,CASSFGQNTGELFF,TGTGCCAGCAGCTTCGGACAGAACACCGGGGAGCTGTTTTTT
TRBD1,TRBV7-6,NA,TRBJ1-5,CASSRSQGAGQPQHF,TGTGCCAGCAGCCGCTCACAGGGGGCCGGTCAGCCCCAGCATTTT
NA,TRBV19,NA,TRBJ1-1,CASSVNQAKAFF,TGTGCCAGTAGCGTCAACCAAGCCAAAGCTTTCTTT
NA,TRBV18,NA,TRBJ2-4,CASSTHQGSDGYF,TGTGCCAGCTCAACTCATCAGGGTTCGGATGGTTACTTC
TRBD1,TRBV28,NA,TRBJ1-5,CASRESTTGGNQPQHF,TGTGCCAGCCGAGAGTCGACGACAGGGGGCAATCAGCCCCAGCATTTT
NA,TRBV24-1,NA,TRBJ1-4,CATSDPSTGCNEKLFF,TGTGCCACCAGTGATCCCAGCACAGGGTGTAATGAAAAACTGTTTTTT
TRBD1,TRBV18,few,TRBJ1-2,CASSSDRAAHYGYTF,TGTGCCAGCTCATCCGACAGGGCGGCCCACTATGGCTACACCTTC
NA,TRBV18,NA,TRBJ1-4,CASSPESARVVEKLFF,TGTGCCAGCTCACCGGAGTCCGCAAGAGTGGTCGAAAAACTGTTTTTT
NA,TRBV18,NA,TRBJ1-4,CASSLSGESGKLFF,TGTGCCAGCTCACTCTCAGGGGAGTCAGGAAAACTGTTTTTT
NA,TRBV5-1,NA,TRBJ1-5,CASSLGTDNQPQHF,TGCGCCAGCAGCTTAGGAACAGACAATCAGCCCCAGCATTTT
NA,TRBV24-1,NA,TRBJ2-2,CATSVTGSNTGELFF,TGTGCCACCAGTGTAACAGGGTCGAACACCGGGGAGCTGTTTTTT
NA,TRBV3-1/TRBV3-2,NA,TRBJ2-3,CASTKGVAEQYF,TGTGCCAGCACCAAAGGGGTGGCAGAGCAGTATTTT
NA,TRBV3-1/TRBV3-2,NA,TRBJ2-4,CASSQVSIAKNIQYF,TGTGCCAGCAGCCAAGTTTCCATAGCCAAAAACATTCAGTACTTC